This T cell receptor beta chain was captured in a study of blood T cell repertoires in COVID-19. As for the study in general: Specimens from acute and convalescent COVID-19 originated in the United States, Italy and Spain. Sample material is recorded as cDNA or gDNA derived from T cells, B-cell-depleted T cells, or PBMCs.

The CDR3 totals 15 residues. J gave up 4 bases and V 3 bases, and 5 bases lay outside the gene matches. From germline, CDR1 is SGHVS and CDR2 FQNEAQ. The count of this clone is one. Per the original methods: Amplification of reference gene primers provided the estimated nucleated cell counts. The assay was immunoSEQ multiplex PCR, and TCRdb's table has in-frame clones only and misses some. D and trimming come from the DNA, and the V and J calls and clone size come from that table. The sample has 250,000 to 300,000 clones, 80% to 90% seen once. This clonotype was sampled from a woman in her 40s who had recovered from COVID-19. Sequencing used peripheral blood. The chain employs TRBV7-8 and TRBJ1-2, with 10 nucleotides matching TRBD1. Written as DNA, the CDR3 is TGTGCCAGCAGCTTTCGGACAGGGGGATTCTATGGCTACACCTTC. Protein: CASSFRTGGFYGYTF.